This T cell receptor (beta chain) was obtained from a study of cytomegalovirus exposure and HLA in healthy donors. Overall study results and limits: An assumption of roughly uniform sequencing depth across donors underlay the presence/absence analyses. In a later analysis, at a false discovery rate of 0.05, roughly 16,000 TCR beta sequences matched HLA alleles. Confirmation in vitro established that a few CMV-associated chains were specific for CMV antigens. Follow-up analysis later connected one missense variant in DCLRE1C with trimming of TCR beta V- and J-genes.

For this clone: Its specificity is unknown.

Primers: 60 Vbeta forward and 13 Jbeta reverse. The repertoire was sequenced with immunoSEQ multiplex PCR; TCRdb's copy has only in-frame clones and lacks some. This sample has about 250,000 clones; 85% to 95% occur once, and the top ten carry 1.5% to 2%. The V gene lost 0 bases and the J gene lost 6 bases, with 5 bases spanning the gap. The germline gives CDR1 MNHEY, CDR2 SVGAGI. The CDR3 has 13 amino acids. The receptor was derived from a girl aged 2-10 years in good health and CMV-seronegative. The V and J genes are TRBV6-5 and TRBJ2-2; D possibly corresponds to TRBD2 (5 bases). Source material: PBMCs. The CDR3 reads CASSYSRAGELFF. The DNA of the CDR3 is TGTGCCAGCAGTTACTCGAGGGCCGGGGAGCTGTTTTTT.